These T cell receptor beta chains were read from a single sample in a study of blood T cell repertoires in COVID-19. The protocol was immunoSEQ multiplex PCR, while the TCRdb copy is restricted to in-frame clones and leaves out a portion. The data hold some 26,000 clones, with 89% observed a single time. The sequencing input was peripheral blood. The source of these receptors is a human donor in a cohort sampled during active COVID-19. CDR3s include the opening cysteine and the closing phenylalanine or tryptophan. A D gene is named only where the DNA matches it firmly. Clone size appears in some rows only: once, few, many, or a class for an expanded clone.

J gene: TRBJ2-3
D gene: TRBD2
clone size: once
V gene: TRBV10-3
CDR3 DNA: TGTGCCATCAGTGAACCGAGGCTTTTAGCGGGGGGAAACACAGATACGCAGTATTTT
CDR3 protein: CAISEPRLLAGGNTDTQYF

J gene: TRBJ2-5
D gene: TRBD1
clone size: -
V gene: TRBV10-1
CDR3 DNA: TGCGCCAGCAGTAAGACAGGGACCCAAGAGACCCAGTACTTC
CDR3 protein: CASSKTGTQETQYF

J gene: TRBJ1-1
D gene: -
clone size: -
V gene: TRBV5-1
CDR3 DNA: TGCGCCAGCAGCTCACGTCTAGTGGACACTGAAGCTTTCTTT
CDR3 protein: CASSSRLVDTEAFF

J gene: TRBJ1-6
D gene: -
clone size: -
V gene: TRBV28
CDR3 DNA: TGTGCCAGCACCCGAGGGGGGGCCAATTATAATTCACCCCTCCACTTT
CDR3 protein: CASTRGGANYNSPLHF

J gene: TRBJ2-7
D gene: TRBD2
clone size: -
V gene: TRBV6-5
CDR3 DNA: TGTGCCAGCACCTCAACTAGCGTTCACTACGAGCAGTACTTC
CDR3 protein: CASTSTSVHYEQYF

J gene: TRBJ2-5
D gene: TRBD1
clone size: -
V gene: TRBV5-8
CDR3 DNA: TGTGCCAGCAGCTGGAGGCGGACAGGTGAACGATTACAAGAGACCCAGTACTTC
CDR3 protein: CASSWRRTGERLQETQYF

J gene: TRBJ1-5
D gene: -
clone size: -
V gene: TRBV7-9
CDR3 DNA: TGTGCCAGCAGCACACAGGGTAGCAATCAGCCCCAGCATTTT
CDR3 protein: CASSTQGSNQPQHF

J gene: TRBJ2-3
D gene: TRBD2
clone size: -
V gene: TRBV5-8
CDR3 DNA: TGTGCCAGCAGCTTGAGGACTAGCGGGGGGCGCACAGATACGCAGTATTTT
CDR3 protein: CASSLRTSGGRTDTQYF

J gene: TRBJ1-6
D gene: TRBD1
clone size: -
V gene: TRBV7-2
CDR3 DNA: TGTGCCAGCAGCTCCGGACAGGGCCATTCACCCCTCCACTTT
CDR3 protein: CASSSGQGHSPLHF

J gene: TRBJ2-3
D gene: TRBD1
clone size: -
V gene: TRBV5-1
CDR3 DNA: TGCGCCAGCAGCAAAAAAGGGGCAGGGGGCGAGGGTCCCGATACGCAGTATTTT
CDR3 protein: CASSKKGAGGEGPDTQYF

J gene: TRBJ1-4
D gene: -
clone size: -
V gene: TRBV25-1
CDR3 DNA: TGTGCCAGCAGTGAAGGAGCAGGAGGTGAAAAACTGTTTTTT
CDR3 protein: CASSEGAGGEKLFF

J gene: TRBJ1-3
D gene: -
clone size: -
V gene: TRBV3-1/TRBV3-2
CDR3 DNA: TGTGCCAGCAGCCCCCCCCGGGGTAGTGCTGGAAACACCATATATTTT
CDR3 protein: CASSPPRGSAGNTIYF

J gene: TRBJ2-5
D gene: TRBD1
clone size: -
V gene: TRBV5-6
CDR3 DNA: TGTGCCAGCTGGGGGACAGTCTTCGAGACCCAGTACTTC
CDR3 protein: CASWGTVFETQYF

J gene: TRBJ2-2
D gene: TRBD1
clone size: -
V gene: TRBV7-3
CDR3 DNA: TGTGCCAGCAGCCTAGCAAGGGGTGCGAGGGGGCTTGGCGGGGAGCTGTTTTTT
CDR3 protein: CASSLARGARGLGGELFF

J gene: TRBJ2-3
D gene: TRBD2
clone size: -
V gene: TRBV19
CDR3 DNA: TGTGCCAGTAGTACCCAGAACGGGGGACTAGCGGGGGGTACGCAGTATTTT
CDR3 protein: CASSTQNGGLAGGTQYF

J gene: TRBJ1-4
D gene: TRBD1
clone size: -
V gene: TRBV11-2
CDR3 DNA: TGTGCCAGCACTGGACAGGGGAATGAAAAACTGTTTTTT
CDR3 protein: CASTGQGNEKLFF

J gene: TRBJ2-3
D gene: TRBD1
clone size: once
V gene: TRBV5-4
CDR3 DNA: TGTGCCAGCAGCTCGGGCGGGCAGGGGGCAACAGATACGCAGTATTTT
CDR3 protein: CASSSGGQGATDTQYF

J gene: TRBJ2-7
D gene: -
clone size: -
V gene: TRBV3-1/TRBV3-2
CDR3 DNA: TGTGCCAGCAGAGCGCCCCTTTACGAGCAGTACTTC
CDR3 protein: CASRAPLYEQYF

J gene: TRBJ1-5
D gene: TRBD1
clone size: -
V gene: TRBV2
CDR3 DNA: TGTGCCAGCAGACACACCGGACAGGGTCTTAGCAATCAGCCCCAGCATTTT
CDR3 protein: CASRHTGQGLSNQPQHF

J gene: TRBJ2-7
D gene: TRBD2
clone size: -
V gene: TRBV7-3
CDR3 DNA: TGTGCCAGCAGCCCAGGGTCTAGCGGTCGCTACGAGCAGTACTTC
CDR3 protein: CASSPGSSGRYEQYF

J gene: TRBJ2-2
D gene: -
clone size: -
V gene: TRBV7-6
CDR3 DNA: TGTGCCAGCAGCCTCGGGGGCGGGGGAGAGCTTGGGGAGCTGTTTTTT
CDR3 protein: CASSLGGGGELGELFF

J gene: TRBJ1-2
D gene: -
clone size: -
V gene: TRBV9
CDR3 DNA: TGTGCCAGCAGCGAGGAAGGGGTAAGTGGCTACACCTTC
CDR3 protein: CASSEEGVSGYTF

J gene: TRBJ1-6
D gene: -
clone size: -
V gene: TRBV5-1
CDR3 DNA: TGCGCCAGCAGTCCCGACACAGGGCAAGGTTTGAATTCACCCCTCCACTTT
CDR3 protein: CASSPDTGQGLNSPLHF

J gene: TRBJ1-1
D gene: -
clone size: -
V gene: TRBV5-1
CDR3 DNA: TGCGCCAGCACCTCAGGGCCAGGTACTGAAGCTTTCTTT
CDR3 protein: CASTSGPGTEAFF

J gene: TRBJ1-1
D gene: -
clone size: medium-sized
V gene: TRBV7-9
CDR3 DNA: TGTGCCAGCAGCTTCGAGGGTGTGGGCACTGAAGCTTTCTTT
CDR3 protein: CASSFEGVGTEAFF

J gene: TRBJ1-1
D gene: TRBD1
clone size: -
V gene: TRBV5-1
CDR3 DNA: TGCGCCAGCAGAAACAGGGGGAGAAGTACTGAAGCTTTCTTT
CDR3 protein: CASRNRGRSTEAFF

J gene: TRBJ1-6
D gene: TRBD1
clone size: -
V gene: TRBV7-6
CDR3 DNA: TGTGCCAGCAGCTTAAGGTCAGGGGGCTCTAATTCACCCCTCCACTTT
CDR3 protein: CASSLRSGGSNSPLHF

J gene: TRBJ1-2
D gene: TRBD1
clone size: -
V gene: TRBV5-8
CDR3 DNA: TGTGCCAGCAGCTTGGCCGGACAGGGAGGTTATGGCTACACCTTC
CDR3 protein: CASSLAGQGGYGYTF

J gene: TRBJ1-2
D gene: TRBD1
clone size: -
V gene: TRBV7-2
CDR3 DNA: TGTGCCAGCAGCCCGAAACGACAGGGATTTGGCTACACCTTC
CDR3 protein: CASSPKRQGFGYTF

J gene: TRBJ2-7
D gene: TRBD2
clone size: -
V gene: TRBV5-6
CDR3 DNA: TGTGCCAGCAGCCCCGGCCTCGGGGGGGCCTACGAGCAGTACTTC
CDR3 protein: CASSPGLGGAYEQYF

J gene: TRBJ2-2
D gene: TRBD1
clone size: -
V gene: TRBV7-2
CDR3 DNA: TGTGCCAGCAGCTACAGGGGGCAAGGGGAGCTGTTTTTT
CDR3 protein: CASSYRGQGELFF

J gene: TRBJ1-3
D gene: -
clone size: -
V gene: TRBV5-5
CDR3 DNA: TGTGCCAGCAGCTTGGAAGAGGGGAGGAACACCATATATTTT
CDR3 protein: CASSLEEGRNTIYF

J gene: TRBJ1-1
D gene: TRBD1
clone size: -
V gene: TRBV30
CDR3 DNA: TGTGCCTGGAGTCGGAAGGGGGCGAGGTACACTGAAGCTTTCTTT
CDR3 protein: CAWSRKGARYTEAFF

J gene: TRBJ2-1
D gene: -
clone size: -
V gene: TRBV5-4
CDR3 DNA: TGTGCCAGCAGCTTCGGCGGAGACTATGAGCAGTTCTTC
CDR3 protein: CASSFGGDYEQFF

J gene: TRBJ2-7
D gene: TRBD1
clone size: few
V gene: TRBV18
CDR3 DNA: TGTGCCAGCTCACAGCCGGGACAGGGGATCGGCGAGCAGTACTTC
CDR3 protein: CASSQPGQGIGEQYF

J gene: TRBJ2-3
D gene: -
clone size: -
V gene: TRBV6-4
CDR3 DNA: TGTGCCAGCAGTGCACAGGGTACCGGCACAGATACGCAGTATTTT
CDR3 protein: CASSAQGTGTDTQYF

J gene: TRBJ2-5
D gene: TRBD1
clone size: -
V gene: TRBV5-6
CDR3 DNA: TGTGCCAGCAGACAACGGGACAGGGGGTTTTTGGAGACCCAGTACTTC
CDR3 protein: CASRQRDRGFLETQYF

J gene: TRBJ2-1
D gene: TRBD1
clone size: -
V gene: TRBV19
CDR3 DNA: TGTGCCATCGCACAGGGGGCGGCTTACAATGAGCAGTTCTTC
CDR3 protein: CAIAQGAAYNEQFF

J gene: TRBJ2-2
D gene: -
clone size: -
V gene: TRBV6-2/TRBV6-3
CDR3 DNA: TGTGCCAGCAGTCAGCAGGGTGGGTCCAACACCGGGGAGCTGTTTTTT
CDR3 protein: CASSQQGGSNTGELFF

J gene: TRBJ1-1
D gene: -
clone size: -
V gene: TRBV3-1/TRBV3-2
CDR3 DNA: TGTGCCAGCAGCCCACCCGGCGGGGGGAACACTGAAGCTTTCTTT
CDR3 protein: CASSPPGGGNTEAFF